This entry describes one TCR beta chain. Trimming took off 5 bases at V and 2 bases at J, with 7 bases between the two ends. The germline V gene encodes CDR1 SEHNR and CDR2 FQNEAQ (reference sequence). The CDR3 covers 12 residues. The entry originates in a study of control samples from healthy donors and cancer patients. Using immunoSEQ multiplex PCR, the repertoire was profiled, and TCRdb retains in-frame clones only, with some absent. Of approximately 98,000 clones listed, roughly four fifths are singletons. The receptor comes from a man aged 18 to 29 in good health. This chain connects TRBV7-9 to TRBJ2-7; D perhaps matches TRBD1 (5 bases). Input material: blood. In DNA form, the CDR3 reads TGTGCCAGCAGCGGGGCAGCCTACGAGCAGTACTTC. Translation gives CASSGAAYEQYF.